A single sample is the source of the 5 T cell receptor beta chains below, sequenced in a study of T cells after yellow fever vaccination. TCRdb analysed the 5' RACE reads with MiXCR anew, one entry per CDR3 protein. Of some 260,000 distinct CDR3 sequences listed, over 4.5% are singletons. The sequencing here drew on CD4+ T cells sorted from PBMCs, taken on the day of the yellow fever booster vaccination. The receptor source for this set is a man younger than 35 who received the YFV17D yellow fever vaccine.

There are many counts of this clonotype. The V and J genes are TRBV20-1 and TRBJ2-3; 8 bases align to TRBD2. CDR3 length equals 16 residues. CDR1 DFQATT and CDR2 SNEGSKA come from the germline V gene (reference sequence). J gave up 0 bases and V 3 bases, and 8 bases lay outside the gene matches. CDR3 coding DNA: TGCAGTGCTAGTCCACTAGCGGAAACTAGCACAGATACGCAGTATTTT. It yields the protein CSASPLAETSTDTQYF.

This clonotype was found many times. The chain employs TRBV25-1 and TRBJ2-3; D remains unclear. The V gene's germline CDR1 is MGHDK and CDR2 SYGVNS. This CDR3 contains 13 residues. Deletions cut 1 base from V and 1 base from J, with 3 bases between. CDR3 amino acids: CASSELGTDTQYF. In DNA form, the CDR3 reads TGTGCCAGCAGTGAATTGGGCACAGATACGCAGTATTTT.

In its sample, this clonotype was seen many times. The CDR3 protein is CASSLVVGITGELFF. The CDR3 DNA reads TGTGCCAGCAGCTTAGTAGTGGGAATAACCGGGGAGCTGTTTTTT. The chain employs TRBV7-2 and TRBJ2-2; D remains ambiguous. Trimming cost V 1 base and J 5 bases, with 11 bases left between them. The germline V gene has CDR1 SGHTA and CDR2 FQGNSA. The CDR3 runs 15 residues.

This clonotype was picked up a small number of times. The V gene is TRBV20-1, the J gene TRBJ2-5; 8 nucleotides match TRBD2. The CDR3 extends over 13 amino acids. The V gene end was trimmed by 1 base and the J gene end by 3 bases; junction bases not matched to a gene: 1. Germline loops: CDR1 DFQATT, CDR2 SNEGSKA (reference sequence). CDR3 sequence: CSARGSGEETQYF. The CDR3 bases are TGCAGTGCTAGAGGTAGCGGGGAAGAGACCCAGTACTTC.

This clonotype was counted only a few times. The genes are TRBV5-5 and TRBJ1-5; D not resolved. Trimming took off 4 bases at V and 6 bases at J, with 14 bases between the two ends. This CDR3 comprises 14 residues. Germline loops: CDR1 SGHKS, CDR2 YYEKEE (reference sequence). CDR3 loop: CASSVVPWGQPQHF. CDR3 coding DNA: TGTGCCAGCAGCGTTGTCCCGTGGGGTCAGCCCCAGCATTTT.